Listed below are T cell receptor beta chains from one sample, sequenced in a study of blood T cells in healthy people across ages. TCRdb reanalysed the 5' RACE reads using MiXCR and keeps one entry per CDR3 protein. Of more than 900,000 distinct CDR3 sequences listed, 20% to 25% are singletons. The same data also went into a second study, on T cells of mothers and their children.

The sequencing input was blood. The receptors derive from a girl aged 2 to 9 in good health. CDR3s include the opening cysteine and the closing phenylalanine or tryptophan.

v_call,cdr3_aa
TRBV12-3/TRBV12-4,CASHSGLVNTEAFF
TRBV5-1,CASGTISGQVSYTF
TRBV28,CASYLGGSPSEQYF
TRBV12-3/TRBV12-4,CASSETGAYGYTF
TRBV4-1,CASSHSDGFYEQYF
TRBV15,CATSSSGTLYTDTQYF
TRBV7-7,CASSPTPEGNEQFF
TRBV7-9,CASSFLSDTPLHF
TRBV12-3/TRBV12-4,CASSSYDRERYF
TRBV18,CASSPDKAYNEQFF
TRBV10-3,CAISVMTRWDRDYGYTF
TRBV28,CASSLNPTGLHFNEQFF
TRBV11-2,CASSPDWEKLFF
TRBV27,CASSSSGGGGTQYF
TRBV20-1,CSADTGDEKLFF
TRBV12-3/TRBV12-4,CASRQMEENGYTF
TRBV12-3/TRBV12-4,CAEGGPGETQYF
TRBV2,CASGLVDTYNEQFF
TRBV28,CASRDYEQYF
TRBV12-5,CASSPGFGNSPLHF
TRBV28,CASSRTELAARRSPEQYF
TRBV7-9,CASSPDRDTEAFF
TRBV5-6,CASSVGLLPYDEQFF
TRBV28,CASSYGGTRGNEQFF
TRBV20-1,CSARGLLGTSYEQYF
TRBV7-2,CASSSPTVSQETQYF
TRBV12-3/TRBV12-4,CASSGGPWGYTF
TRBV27,CVSSLSFSEGGTQYF
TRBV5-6,CASSLVPGQGTGANVLTF